The TCR beta chain under discussion was sequenced for a study of blood T cell repertoires in COVID-19. Membership in each cohort depended on participant-reported clinical history. Profiling relied on immunoSEQ multiplex PCR, and the TCRdb table lists in-frame clones only, not all of them. Here the sample spans around 64,000 clones, roughly 70% being singletons. The CDR3 runs to 15 residues. Germline CDR1 reads MDHEN; CDR2 reads SYDVKM. Deletions cut 7 bases from V and 7 bases from J, with 17 bases between. This sequence was found in a woman aged 60 to 75 who had been exposed to COVID-19. The chain joins TRBV28 to TRBJ1-6; D is undetermined. Sequenced input: PBMCs or T cells enriched from blood (not recorded which). This CDR3 reads CASTSSEGRNSPLHF. The CDR3 coding sequence is TGTGCCAGCACCTCCTCAGAGGGCAGGAATTCACCCCTCCACTTT.